What follows describes a single T cell receptor (beta chain). This entry comes from a study of blood T cell repertoires in COVID-19. Study-level background: Donors in the United States, Italy and Spain gave samples during acute or convalescent COVID-19. Nucleic acid was either cDNA or gDNA, and it came from T cells, B-cell-depleted T cells, or PBMCs.

Source study methods: Reference gene primer amplification in the assay estimated nucleated cell counts. Clones were sequenced by immunoSEQ multiplex PCR, and TCRdb holds only the in-frame ones, with some missing. V and J calls and clone size are copied from that table; D and trimming were computed from the DNA. In the table there are 200,000 to 250,000 clones, around 81% of which are singletons. V lost 5 bases, J lost 5 bases, and 12 bases lay in between. This CDR3 is 13 amino acids long. Germline values: CDR1 MDHEN, CDR2 SYDVKM. Sequencing input: peripheral blood. The receptor's source is a human donor in a cohort sampled during active COVID-19. This rearrangement joins TRBV28 to TRBJ2-5, with D unresolved. CDR3 coding DNA: TGTGCCAGCAGTCCGTACGTGAGGGAGACCCAGTACTTC. Amino acid sequence: CASSPYVRETQYF.